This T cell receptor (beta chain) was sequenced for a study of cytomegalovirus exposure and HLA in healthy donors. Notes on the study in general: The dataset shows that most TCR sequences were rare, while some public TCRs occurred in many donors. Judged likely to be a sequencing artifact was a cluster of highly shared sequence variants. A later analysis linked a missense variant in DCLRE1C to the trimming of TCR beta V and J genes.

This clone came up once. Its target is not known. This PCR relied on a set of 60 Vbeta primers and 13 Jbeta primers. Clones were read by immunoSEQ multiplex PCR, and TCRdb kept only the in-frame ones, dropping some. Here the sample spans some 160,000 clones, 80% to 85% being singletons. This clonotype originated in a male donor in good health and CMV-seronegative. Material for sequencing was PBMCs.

CDR3 region: CASSLVWYQGFSYEQYF. Written as DNA, the CDR3 is TGTGCCAGCAGCTTAGTTTGGTACCAGGGCTTCTCCTACGAGCAGTACTTC. The J gene is TRBJ2-7, the V gene TRBV11-2; D perhaps matches TRBD1 (5 bases). The CDR3 spans 17 residues. Trimming cost V 1 base and J 0 bases, with 16 bases left between them. CDR1 is SGHAT, CDR2 FQNNGV, per germline.